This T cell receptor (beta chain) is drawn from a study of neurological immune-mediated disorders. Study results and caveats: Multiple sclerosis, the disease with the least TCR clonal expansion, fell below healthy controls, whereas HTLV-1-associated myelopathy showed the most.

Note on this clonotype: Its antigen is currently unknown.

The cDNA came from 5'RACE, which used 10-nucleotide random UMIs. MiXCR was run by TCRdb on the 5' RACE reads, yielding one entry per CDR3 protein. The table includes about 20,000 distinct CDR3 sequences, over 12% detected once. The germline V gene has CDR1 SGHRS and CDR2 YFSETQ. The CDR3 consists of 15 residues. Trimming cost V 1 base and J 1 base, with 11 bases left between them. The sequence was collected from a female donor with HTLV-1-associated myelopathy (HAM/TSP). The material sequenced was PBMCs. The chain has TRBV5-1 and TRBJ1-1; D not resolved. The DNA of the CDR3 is TGCGCCAGCAGCTTGAGACTAGGCCGGAACACTGAAGCTTTCTTT. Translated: CASSLRLGRNTEAFF.